This T cell receptor (beta chain) came from a study of blood T cell repertoires in COVID-19. In germline, CDR1 is SGHRS, CDR2 YFSETQ. V dropped 7 bases and J dropped 7 bases, with 18 bases sitting between them. The CDR3 sequence is 14 residues long. TCRdb's table, derived via immunoSEQ multiplex PCR, lists solely in-frame clones and lacks some. The table has hundreds of thousands of clones, roughly 86% seen once. This TCR came from a young woman who had recovered from COVID-19. The rearrangement joins TRBV5-1 to TRBJ1-5; D is uncertain. The source material was PBMCs or T cells enriched from blood (not recorded which). The CDR3 coding sequence is TGCGCCAGCGCGGAGGGATGGGAAGGACAGCCCCAGCATTTT. As protein: CASAEGWEGQPQHF.